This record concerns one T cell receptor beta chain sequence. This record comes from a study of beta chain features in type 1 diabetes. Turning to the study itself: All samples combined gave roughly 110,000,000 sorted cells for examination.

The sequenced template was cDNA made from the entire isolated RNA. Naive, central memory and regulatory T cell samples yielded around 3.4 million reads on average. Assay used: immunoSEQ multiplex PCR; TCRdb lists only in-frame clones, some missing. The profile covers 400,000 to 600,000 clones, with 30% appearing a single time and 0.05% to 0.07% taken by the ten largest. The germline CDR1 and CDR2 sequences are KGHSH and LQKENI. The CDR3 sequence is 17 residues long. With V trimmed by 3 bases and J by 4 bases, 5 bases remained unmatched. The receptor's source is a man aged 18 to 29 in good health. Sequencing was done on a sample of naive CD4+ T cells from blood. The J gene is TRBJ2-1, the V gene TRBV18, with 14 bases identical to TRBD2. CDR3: CASSPPGLAGGYNEQFF. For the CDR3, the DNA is TGTGCCAGCTCACCCCCCGGACTAGCGGGAGGTTACAATGAGCAGTTCTTC.